This entry lists 21 T cell receptor beta chains sequenced from one sample in a study of T cell responses to AZD1222 COVID-19 vaccine. Only in-frame clones appear in the TCRdb table, and some are missing; sequencing was by immunoSEQ multiplex PCR. The profile shows 100,000 to 150,000 clones, roughly 88% of them singletons. Material: peripheral blood, obtained 28 days after the second AZD1222 dose. The receptors were sampled from an adult who received the AZD1222 COVID-19 vaccine.

The genes are TRBV19 and TRBJ2-7; 9 bases match TRBD1. V shed 7 bases and J 8 bases; nucleotides not matched to a gene: 15. The CDR3 covers 15 residues. Germline values: CDR1 LNHDA, CDR2 SQIVND (reference sequence). CDR3 loop: CASISRQGEGWKQYF. Written as DNA, the CDR3 is TGTGCCAGTATCTCGAGACAGGGGGAAGGATGGAAGCAGTACTTC. The entire variable domain, with the rest obtained from reference TRBV19 and TRBJ2-7, is as follows: DGGITQSPKYLFRKEGQNVTLSCEQNLNHDAMYWYRQDPGQGLRLIYYSQIVNDFQKGDIAEGYSVSREKKESFPLTVTSAQKNPTAFYLCASISRQGEGWKQYFGPGTRLTVT.

The sample holds one count of this clone. This chain connects TRBV24-1 to TRBJ2-1; unclear D gene. The CDR3 loop spans 13 amino acids. Between the trimmed V and J ends, which lost 3 bases and 4 bases, there was a span of 6 bases. CDR1 is KGHDR, CDR2 SFDVKD, per germline. As DNA, the CDR3 is TGTGCCACCAGTGATATAGGATACAATGAGCAGTTCTTC. This translates into CATSDIGYNEQFF.

J is TRBJ1-2 and V is TRBV18; D is unclear. CDR1 is KGHSH, CDR2 LQKENI, per germline. Trimming removed 3 bases from V and 4 bases from J, with 9 bases in between. This CDR3 comprises 13 residues. The CDR3 here is CASSPPESYGYTF. The CDR3 DNA reads TGTGCCAGCTCACCCCCGGAGTCCTATGGCTACACCTTC.

The rearrangement uses TRBV6-5 and TRBJ2-7; D is undetermined. CDR3 length: 11 amino acids. The germline V gene has CDR1 MNHEY and CDR2 SVGAGI. With 4 bases removed from V and 8 bases from J, the gap between germline ends came to 9 bases. The DNA for the CDR3 is TGTGCCAGCAGTTCTAGAGCAAAGCAGTACTTC. Encoded protein: CASSSRAKQYF.

The CDR3: CASSDSLRRKEAFF. The CDR3 DNA reads TGTGCCAGCAGTGACTCGTTGAGACGGAAGGAAGCTTTCTTT. The chain joins TRBV6-4 to TRBJ1-1; D is unresolved. The germline V gene encodes CDR1 MRHNA and CDR2 SNTAGT. The ends were cut back, 0 bases at V and 8 bases at J, with 13 bases in the middle. This CDR3 region has 14 residues.

This chain connects TRBV2 to TRBJ2-1; 12 nucleotides align to TRBD1. V lost 4 bases, J lost 6 bases, and 10 bases stayed unmatched. The germline V gene encodes CDR1 SNHLY and CDR2 FYNNEI. The CDR3 contains 17 residues. The CDR3 DNA sequence: TGTGCCAGCAGTGCAGTCTTGACGGGACAGGGGGCCAATGAGCAGTTCTTC. Protein sequence: CASSAVLTGQGANEQFF.

The V call is TRBV7-9, the J call TRBJ1-6, with unresolved D. CDR1 is SEHNR and CDR2 is FQNEAQ in the germline V gene (reference sequence). Trimming took 1 base from V and 17 from J, leaving 12 bases between them. The CDR3 spans 12 residues. Here the CDR3 reads CASSLGGRGFHF. CDR3 nucleotides: TGTGCCAGCAGCTTAGGTGGTCGGGGTTTCCACTTT.

Only a few counts were recorded for this clone. V is TRBV5-1 and J is TRBJ2-7, with D perhaps matching TRBD1 (5 bases). V lost 2 bases to trimming and J lost 5 bases, with 14 bases between them. Germline values: CDR1 SGHRS, CDR2 YFSETQ. This CDR3 is built from 14 residues. DNA of the CDR3: TGCGCCAGCAGCTTAAGGCTCCAGGGCCACGAGCAGTACTTC. This gives the protein CASSLRLQGHEQYF.

The chain joins TRBV6-7 to TRBJ1-2; D is uncertain. TRBV6-7 is reported as an ORF; its role is uncertain. The CDR3 runs 12 residues. V lost 1 base and J lost 4, with 4 bases in between. The CDR3 sequence: CASSYWGYGYTF. The CDR3 DNA reads TGTGCCAGCAGTTACTGGGGCTATGGCTACACCTTC.

This chain joins TRBV5-6 and TRBJ1-1; D call uncertain. CDR1 is SGHDT, CDR2 YYEEEE, per germline. Trimming shortened V by 4 bases and J by 4 bases, and 17 bases separated the two germline ends. The CDR3 runs 15 residues. The CDR3 sequence is CASSVGYPTVTEAFF. The CDR3 coding sequence is TGTGCCAGCAGCGTGGGGTATCCCACGGTCACTGAAGCTTTCTTT.

The rearrangement joins TRBV29-1 to TRBJ2-1, with D perhaps TRBD2 (6 bases). Trimming left V 0 bases short and J 2 bases short, with 14 bases between. Germline assignment: CDR1 SQVTM and CDR2 ANQGSEA. The CDR3 totals 16 residues. As DNA, the CDR3 is TGCAGCGTTGAAGAATGGGCGGGGACCACCTACAATGAGCAGTTCTTC. Protein: CSVEEWAGTTYNEQFF.

This clone came up a few times. J is TRBJ2-7 and V is TRBV10-3, with TRBD2 matching over 12 bases. Trimming cost V 6 bases and J 0 bases; bases outside gene matches: 0. The CDR3 spans 14 residues. In germline, CDR1 is ENHRY, CDR2 SYGVKD. The CDR3 loop is CAIRTSGGSYEQYF. CDR3 bases: TGTGCCATCAGGACTAGCGGGGGCTCCTACGAGCAGTACTTC.

The chain is built from TRBV6-5 and TRBJ1-5; the D gene is possibly TRBD1 (6 bases). The V and J ends lost 7 bases and 7 bases respectively, with 17 bases between them. This CDR3 contains 14 residues. CDR1 is MNHEY and CDR2 is SVGAGI in the germline V gene. CDR3 sequence: CASNPRGRGQPQHF. CDR3 nucleotide sequence: TGTGCCAGCAACCCCCGGGGGCGCGGGCAGCCCCAGCATTTT.

The chain employs TRBV5-5 and TRBJ2-1, with 16 bases aligning to TRBD2. The V gene end was trimmed by 4 bases and the J gene end by 8 bases; junction bases not matched to a gene: 12. Germline-derived CDR1 and CDR2 are SGHKS and YYEKEE (reference sequence). The CDR3 runs 18 residues. Written as DNA, the CDR3 is TGTGCCAGCAGCCCGGGACTAGCGGGAGGGCCGATGGTCGATGAGCAGTTCTTC. It translates to CASSPGLAGGPMVDEQFF.

DNA for the CDR3: TGTGCCAGCAGTAAGGGACAGGGGCAGGCCCTATCCTACGAGCAGTACTTC. Protein product: CASSKGQGQALSYEQYF. This chain joins TRBV7-9 and TRBJ2-7, with 10 bases lining up with TRBD1. V was pared by 6 bases and J by 1 base, with 12 bases of the junction left unmatched. The CDR3 loop spans 17 amino acids. Germline CDR1 is SEHNR and CDR2 is FQNEAQ (reference sequence).

The chain links TRBV30 to TRBJ2-6; 7 nucleotides match TRBD1. The CDR3 length is 17 residues. After removal of 5 bases from V and 4 bases from J, the junction contained 14 bases not matched to a gene. CDR1 and CDR2 from the germline V gene are GTSNPN and SVGIG (reference sequence). CDR3 amino acids: CAWSSDRVRAGANVLTF. The DNA of the CDR3 is TGTGCCTGGTCTTCTGACAGGGTACGAGCAGGGGCCAACGTCCTGACTTTC.

V and J are TRBV6-5 and TRBJ1-2; no clear D gene. Looked up from germline, CDR1 is MNHEY and CDR2 is SVGAGI. The V and J ends lost 8 bases and 7 bases respectively, with 11 bases between them. The CDR3 is made up of 11 amino acids. The CDR3 sequence: CASESGGGYTF. The DNA of the CDR3 is TGTGCCAGCGAAAGTGGCGGTGGCTACACCTTC.

V and J are TRBV11-1 and TRBJ2-7, with 7 positions matching TRBD2. V shed 5 bases, J shed 2 bases, and the junction held 9 bases outside the gene matches. The length of the CDR3 is 15 residues. From germline, CDR1 is SGHAT and CDR2 FQDESV (reference sequence). Here the CDR3 reads CASSRGRLAAYEQYF. CDR3 coding DNA: TGTGCCAGCAGCAGAGGCCGACTAGCCGCCTACGAGCAGTACTTC.

A single count supports this clone. The chain links TRBV6-5 to TRBJ1-2, with unresolved D. Germline values: CDR1 MNHEY, CDR2 SVGAGI. V was shortened by 7 bases and J by 1 base, with 4 bases between the two germline ends. The CDR3 runs 11 residues. The CDR3 loop reads CASNGNYGYTF. CDR3 nucleotide sequence: TGTGCCAGCAACGGTAACTATGGCTACACCTTC.

The rearrangement uses TRBV20-1 and TRBJ2-1; D is uncertain. Trimming left V 3 bases short and J 9 bases short, with 9 bases between. The CDR3 consists of 11 residues. Germline loops: CDR1 DFQATT, CDR2 SNEGSKA (reference sequence). The CDR3 coding sequence is TGCAGTGCTAGTTCAGTGACTGAGCAGTTCTTC. It encodes CSASSVTEQFF.

Only a few counts were recorded for this clone. The chain has TRBV27 and TRBJ2-1, with 14 bases matching TRBD2. After removal of 5 bases from V and 8 bases from J, the junction contained 8 bases not matched to a gene. This CDR3 is 16 amino acids long. The V gene's germline CDR1 is MNHEY and CDR2 SMNVEV (reference sequence). The CDR3: CASSPRLAGGPHEQFF. In nucleotides, the CDR3 is TGTGCCAGCAGTCCCAGACTAGCGGGAGGGCCCCATGAGCAGTTCTTC.